The 22 T cell receptor beta chains in this list originate from one sample, sequenced in a study of T cell repertoires in cytomegalovirus infection. TCRdb used MiXCR to reprocess the reads, holding one entry per CDR3 protein. The sample has approximately 270,000 distinct CDR3 sequences; around 20% are singletons. Which antigens these TCRs recognize remains unknown. Sequencing used cultured PBMCs, obtained from culture after CMV antigen stimulation. The receptor set was obtained from a human donor in good health (CMV status not recorded). Some clones in this sample may be carry-over from other donors' samples.

This clonotype was counted between two and nine times. The chain links TRBV6-5 to TRBJ2-5, with TRBD2 matching over 9 bases. There are 17 residues in the CDR3. V lost 0 bases to trimming and J lost 4 bases; unmatched junction nucleotides: 9. Germline V CDR1 and CDR2: MNHEY, SVGAGI. This chain's CDR3 is CASSYSGAGGSGETQYF. The CDR3 DNA reads as TGTGCCAGCAGTTACTCTGGAGCGGGAGGTTCTGGAGAGACCCAGTACTTC.

The genes are TRBV4-1 and TRBJ1-4; possible D gene TRBD1, 5 bases. Germline V gives CDR1 MGHRA, CDR2 YSYEKL. V gave up 1 base and J gave up 0 bases, with 18 bases separating them. CDR3 length equals 19 residues. CDR3 nucleotide sequence: TGCGCCAGCAGCCAAGGCAATTTCAGGGTCGGAGCAACTAATGAAAAACTGTTTTTT. Residues: CASSQGNFRVGATNEKLFF.

This chain joins TRBV30 and TRBJ1-3; D gene ambiguous. The V end lost 0 bases, the J end lost 3 bases, and 9 bases lay between the germline ends. There are 14 residues in the CDR3. Germline V CDR1 and CDR2: GTSNPN, SVGIG (reference sequence). Here the CDR3 reads CAWSVRAVGNTIYF. The CDR3 coding sequence is TGTGCCTGGAGTGTACGGGCGGTTGGAAACACCATATATTTT.

The V call is TRBV3-1, the J call TRBJ2-7, with 7 bases that match TRBD2. The trim removed 4 bases at V and 6 bases at J, leaving 9 bases unmatched. The germline CDR1 and CDR2 sequences are LGHDT and YNNKEL (reference sequence). This CDR3 contains 14 residues. CDR3 protein: CASSLRSRESEQYV. The CDR3 DNA reads as TGTGCCAGCAGCCTCCGGTCGCGGGAGAGCGAGCAGTACGTC.

The chain links TRBV6-2 or TRBV6-3 to TRBJ2-4; D possibly uses TRBD1 or TRBD2 (5 bases each). V dropped 7 bases and J dropped 3 bases, with 16 bases sitting between them. Per the germline V gene, CDR1 is MNHEY and CDR2 is SVGEGT. The CDR3 runs to 15 residues. Here the CDR3 DNA reads TGTGCCAGCACCCTCAGCAGGGACGACAAAAACATTCAGTACTTC. It specifies CASTLSRDDKNIQYF.

V and J are TRBV15 and TRBJ2-1; TRBD2 matches at 12 bases. J was trimmed by 8 bases and V by 2 bases; bases with no gene match: 7. CDR3 length: 16 amino acids. In germline, CDR1 is LNHNV, CDR2 YYDKDF (reference sequence). The DNA of the CDR3 is TGTGCCACCAGCAGATGGACTAGCGGGATAAAGTATGAGCAGTTCTTC. It yields the protein CATSRWTSGIKYEQFF.

This clonotype was observed a handful of times. This chain links TRBV7-9 with TRBJ2-2; D not resolved. The germline V gene encodes CDR1 SEHNR and CDR2 FQNEAQ (reference sequence). CDR3 size: 13 residues. Deletions cut 5 bases from V and 7 bases from J, with 11 bases between. CDR3: CASSAVNDGELFF. DNA of the CDR3: TGTGCCAGCAGCGCCGTCAACGACGGGGAGCTGTTTTTT.

The chain couples TRBV10-3 to TRBJ1-4, with TRBD1 as a possible D gene (5 bases). This CDR3 comprises 15 residues. Germline assignment: CDR1 ENHRY and CDR2 SYGVKD. V shed 4 bases and J shed 1 base, with 10 bases lying between them. CDR3 region: CAISAGGETNEKLFF. CDR3 coding DNA: TGTGCCATCAGTGCGGGGGGGGAAACTAATGAAAAACTGTTTTTT.

The chain has TRBV12-3 or TRBV12-4 and TRBJ2-5, with 8 positions matching TRBD2. This CDR3 spans 13 amino acids. The ends lost 5 bases at V and 4 bases at J; junction bases unmatched: 3. The CDR3 nucleotides read TGTGCCAGCAGTGAGCGGGAGTTAGAGACCCAGTACTTC. Protein product: CASSERELETQYF.

This clonotype was observed a handful of times. The chain couples TRBV6-1 to TRBJ1-1; the D is unclear. Trimming shortened V by 1 base and J by 1 base, and 7 bases separated the two germline ends. Looked up from germline, CDR1 is MNHNS and CDR2 is SASEGT. This CDR3 is 14 amino acids long. The CDR3 loop is CASSEGRENTEAFF. CDR3 nucleotide sequence: TGTGCCAGCAGTGAAGGGCGGGAGAACACTGAAGCTTTCTTT.

This clonotype was detected many times. The rearrangement uses TRBV7-8 and TRBJ2-1; D unclear. CDR1 SGHVS and CDR2 FQNEAQ come from the germline V gene. V was trimmed by 5 bases and J by 7 bases, leaving 21 bases between them. The CDR3 is made up of 16 amino acids. The CDR3 sequence is CASSPESPRARNEQFF. CDR3 sequence (DNA): TGTGCCAGCAGCCCAGAGTCCCCTAGGGCGCGAAATGAGCAGTTCTTC.

This chain connects TRBV20-1 to TRBJ2-5, with 10 nucleotides matching TRBD2. CDR3 length: 16 amino acids. After removal of 5 bases from V and 1 base from J, the junction contained 10 bases not matched to a gene. Per the germline V gene, CDR1 is DFQATT and CDR2 is SNEGSKA (reference sequence). The CDR3 region has the DNA TGCAGTGCTGGCATCCCTAGCGGGAGCTTCCAAGAGACCCAGTACTTC. Amino acids: CSAGIPSGSFQETQYF.

The chain links TRBV5-6 to TRBJ2-3, with D possibly TRBD1 on 5 matching bases. V dropped 4 bases and J dropped 7 bases, with 19 bases sitting between them. This CDR3 is built from 15 residues. CDR1 and CDR2 (germline): SGHDT, YYEEEE. CDR3 protein: CASSNLPDTMNTQYF. In DNA, the CDR3 is TGTGCCAGCAGCAACCTCCCGGACACAATGAATACGCAGTATTTT. Combining the CDR3 with reference TRBV5-6 and TRBJ2-3 gives the whole variable domain DAGVTQSPTHLIKTRGQQVTLRCSPKSGHDTVSWYQQALGQGPQFIFQYYEEEERQRGNFPDRFSGHQFPNYSSELNVNALLLGDSALYLCASSNLPDTMNTQYFGPGTRLTVL.

This clonotype was seen only a few times. The rearrangement uses TRBV20-1 and TRBJ2-7; 11 bases are a match to TRBD2. V was clipped by 0 bases and J by 4 bases; unmatched bases: 5. The CDR3 length is 15 residues. Looked up from germline, CDR1 is DFQATT and CDR2 is SNEGSKA (reference sequence). CDR3 residues: CSARDPLAGEYEQYF. The CDR3 DNA reads as TGCAGTGCTAGAGATCCACTAGCGGGAGAATACGAGCAGTACTTC.

The chain couples TRBV27 to TRBJ2-2, with no clear D. Trimming took off 5 bases at V and 0 bases at J, with 16 bases between the two ends. The CDR3 is 17 residues long. CDR1 and CDR2 from the germline V gene are MNHEY and SMNVEV (reference sequence). The CDR3 DNA is TGTGCCAGCAGTCCCCCAACCATTTCTACGAACACCGGGGAGCTGTTTTTT. As protein: CASSPPTISTNTGELFF.

This clonotype was counted many times. V and J are TRBV27 and TRBJ2-7, with TRBD2 matching 9 bases. Germline values: CDR1 MNHEY, CDR2 SMNVEV (reference sequence). The CDR3 contains 16 residues. J lost 3 bases, V lost 7 bases, and 13 bases had no gene match. This chain's CDR3 is CASTVWSSGTIYEQYF. The CDR3 coding sequence is TGTGCCAGCACCGTCTGGTCTAGCGGGACCATCTACGAGCAGTACTTC.

The gene calls are TRBV11-2 and TRBJ2-1; 9 bases map to TRBD2. The CDR3 is 15 residues long. In germline, CDR1 is SGHAT, CDR2 FQNNGV. The V and J ends lost 9 bases and 6 bases, in that order; junction bases with no gene match: 12. The CDR3: CASDHRGRAPNEQFF. CDR3 nucleotide sequence: TGTGCCAGTGACCACCGCGGGAGGGCCCCCAATGAGCAGTTCTTC.

The rearrangement joins TRBV19 to TRBJ1-2; 9 bases match TRBD1. Looked up from germline, CDR1 is LNHDA and CDR2 is SQIVND (reference sequence). The J segment lost 7 bases and the V segment lost 6 bases, leaving 9 bases of the junction unmatched. CDR3 size: 14 residues. The CDR3 here is CASRGGTGHFGYTF. Here the CDR3 DNA reads TGTGCCAGTAGGGGCGGGACAGGGCACTTTGGCTACACCTTC.

This clonotype was observed a handful of times. This chain connects TRBV6-2 or TRBV6-3 to TRBJ1-5; the D is unclear. Per germline, CDR1 MNHEY and CDR2 SVGEGT. Trimming removed 3 bases from V and 9 bases from J, with 9 bases in between. The CDR3 has 12 residues. CDR3 sequence: CASSYGPGPQHF. The DNA for the CDR3 is TGTGCCAGCAGTTATGGTCCGGGGCCCCAGCATTTT.

This clonotype was detected only a few times. The gene calls are TRBV11-1 and TRBJ1-1; D ambiguous. The CDR3 sequence is 16 residues long. Per germline, CDR1 SGHAT and CDR2 FQDESV (reference sequence). Trimming shortened V by 5 bases and J by 4 bases, and 20 bases separated the two germline ends. CDR3 coding DNA: TGTGCCAGCAGCGCCGCGAGGGCCCTAAATCCCACTGAAGCTTTCTTT. Residues: CASSAARALNPTEAFF.

The V and J genes are TRBV7-2 and TRBJ1-2; no clear D gene. CDR1 is SGHTA and CDR2 is FQGNSA in the germline V gene. There are 14 residues in the CDR3. V lost 3 bases to trimming and J lost 4 bases, with 12 bases between them. CDR3 in DNA: TGTGCCAGCAGCTTCTCCCTAGGGAGCTATGGCTACACCTTC. This codes for CASSFSLGSYGYTF.

This clonotype was detected only a few times. The chain links TRBV12-3 or TRBV12-4 to TRBJ1-2; 8 positions agree with TRBD1. This CDR3 is 13 amino acids long. The V segment lost 5 bases and the J segment 4 bases; nucleotides outside the gene matches: 3. CDR3 loop: CASSRQGIYGYTF. The CDR3 region has the DNA TGTGCCAGCAGTCGACAGGGGATCTATGGCTACACCTTC.